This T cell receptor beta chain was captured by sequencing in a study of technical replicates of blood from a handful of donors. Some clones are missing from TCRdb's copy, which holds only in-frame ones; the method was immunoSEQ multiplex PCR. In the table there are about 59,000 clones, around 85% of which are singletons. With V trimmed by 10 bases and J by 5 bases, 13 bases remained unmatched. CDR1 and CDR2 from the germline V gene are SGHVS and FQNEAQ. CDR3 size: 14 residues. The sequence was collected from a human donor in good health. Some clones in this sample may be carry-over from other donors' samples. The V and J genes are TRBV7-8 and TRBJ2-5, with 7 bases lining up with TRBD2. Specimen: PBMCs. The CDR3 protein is CATAGGRARETQYF. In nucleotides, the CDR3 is TGTGCCACAGCCGGGGGGAGGGCTAGGGAGACCCAGTACTTC.